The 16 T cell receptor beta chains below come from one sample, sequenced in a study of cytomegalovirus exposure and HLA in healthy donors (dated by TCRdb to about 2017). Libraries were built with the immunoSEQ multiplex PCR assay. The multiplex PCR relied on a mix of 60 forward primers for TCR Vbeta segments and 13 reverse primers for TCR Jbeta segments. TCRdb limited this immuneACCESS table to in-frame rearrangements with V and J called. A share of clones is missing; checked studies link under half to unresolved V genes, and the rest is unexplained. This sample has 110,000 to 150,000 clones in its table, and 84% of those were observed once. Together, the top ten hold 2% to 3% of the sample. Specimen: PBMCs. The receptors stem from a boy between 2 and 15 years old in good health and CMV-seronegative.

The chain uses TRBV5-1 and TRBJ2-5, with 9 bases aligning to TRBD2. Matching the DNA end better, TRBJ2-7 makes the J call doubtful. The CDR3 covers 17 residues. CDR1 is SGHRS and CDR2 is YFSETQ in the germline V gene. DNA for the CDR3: TGCGCCAGCAGCTTGGTTAGCGGGAGATCCCCCTCCTACGAGCAGTACTTC. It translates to CASSLVSGRSPSYEQYF.

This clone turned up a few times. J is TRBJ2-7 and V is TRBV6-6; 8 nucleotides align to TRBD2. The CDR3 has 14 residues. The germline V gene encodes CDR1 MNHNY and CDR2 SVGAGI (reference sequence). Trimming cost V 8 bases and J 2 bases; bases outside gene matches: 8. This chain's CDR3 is CASRGGEGTYEQYF. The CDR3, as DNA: TGTGCCAGCCGGGGGGGCGAAGGAACCTACGAGCAGTACTTC.

The CDR3 nucleotides read TGTGCCAGCAGTGTAGAACAGGGGAACTATGGCTACACCTTC. It is translated as CASSVEQGNYGYTF. The genes are TRBV6-5 and TRBJ1-2, with 7 bases identical to TRBD1. V was clipped by 5 bases and J by 2 bases; unmatched bases: 5. Germline V gives CDR1 MNHEY, CDR2 SVGAGI. This CDR3 spans 14 amino acids.

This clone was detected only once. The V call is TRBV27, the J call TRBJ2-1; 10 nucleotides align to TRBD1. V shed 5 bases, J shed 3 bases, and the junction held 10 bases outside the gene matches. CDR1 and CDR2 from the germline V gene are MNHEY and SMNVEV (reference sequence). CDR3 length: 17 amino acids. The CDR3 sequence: CASSPRRTGGLYNEQFF. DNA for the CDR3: TGTGCCAGCAGTCCAAGGAGGACAGGGGGACTCTACAATGAGCAGTTCTTC.

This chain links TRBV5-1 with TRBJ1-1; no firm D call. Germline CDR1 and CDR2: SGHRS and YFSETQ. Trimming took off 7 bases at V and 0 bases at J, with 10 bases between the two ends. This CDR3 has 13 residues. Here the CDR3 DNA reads TGCGCCAGCCGGCGGGAAATGAACACTGAAGCTTTCTTT. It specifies CASRREMNTEAFF.

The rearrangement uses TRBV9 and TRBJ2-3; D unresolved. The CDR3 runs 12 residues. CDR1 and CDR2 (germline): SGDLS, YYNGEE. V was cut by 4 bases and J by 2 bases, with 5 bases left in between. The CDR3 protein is CASSTNTDTQYF. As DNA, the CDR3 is TGTGCCAGCAGCACAAACACAGATACGCAGTATTTT.

Here the CDR3 reads CASSRKENTEAFF. In DNA, the CDR3 is TGTGCCAGCAGCAGGAAGGAGAACACTGAAGCTTTCTTT. The chain joins TRBV6-1 to TRBJ1-1; D remains unclear. Trimming left V 6 bases short and J 1 base short, with 9 bases between. This CDR3 region has 13 residues. CDR1 and CDR2 (germline): MNHNS, SASEGT.

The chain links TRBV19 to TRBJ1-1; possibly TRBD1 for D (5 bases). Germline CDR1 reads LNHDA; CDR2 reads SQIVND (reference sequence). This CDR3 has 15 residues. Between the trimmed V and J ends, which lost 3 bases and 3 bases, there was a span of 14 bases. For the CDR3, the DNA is TGTGCCAGTAGTATTATGCTAGGGGTAGACACTGAAGCTTTCTTT. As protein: CASSIMLGVDTEAFF.

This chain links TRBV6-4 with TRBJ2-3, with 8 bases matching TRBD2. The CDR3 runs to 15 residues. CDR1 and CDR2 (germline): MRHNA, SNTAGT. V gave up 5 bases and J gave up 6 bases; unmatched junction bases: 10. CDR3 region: CASSRTSGSGDTQYF. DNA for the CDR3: TGTGCCAGCAGTCGCACTAGCGGCTCCGGGGATACGCAGTATTTT.

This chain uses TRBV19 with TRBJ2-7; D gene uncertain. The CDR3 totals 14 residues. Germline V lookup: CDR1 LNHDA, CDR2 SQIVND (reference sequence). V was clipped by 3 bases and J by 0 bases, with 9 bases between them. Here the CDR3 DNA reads TGTGCCAGTAGTATGTCGAGAAGCTCCTACGAGCAGTACTTC. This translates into CASSMSRSSYEQYF. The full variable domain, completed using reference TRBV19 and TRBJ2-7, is DGGITQSPKYLFRKEGQNVTLSCEQNLNHDAMYWYRQDPGQGLRLIYYSQIVNDFQKGDIAEGYSVSREKKESFPLTVTSAQKNPTAFYLCASSMSRSSYEQYFGPGTRLTVT.

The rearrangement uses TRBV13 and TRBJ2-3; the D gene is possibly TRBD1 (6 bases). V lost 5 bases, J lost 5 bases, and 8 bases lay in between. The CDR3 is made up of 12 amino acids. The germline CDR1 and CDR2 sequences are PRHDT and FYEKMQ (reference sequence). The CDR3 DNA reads TGTGCCAGCAGCCCCAGGGGAGATACGCAGTATTTT. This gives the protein CASSPRGDTQYF.

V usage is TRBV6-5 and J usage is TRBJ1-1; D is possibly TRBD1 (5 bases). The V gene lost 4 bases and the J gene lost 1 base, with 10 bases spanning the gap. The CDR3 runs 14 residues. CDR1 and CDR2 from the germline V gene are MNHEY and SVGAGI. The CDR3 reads CASSWRGRNTEAFF. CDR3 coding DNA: TGTGCCAGCAGTTGGCGGGGGAGGAACACTGAAGCTTTCTTT.

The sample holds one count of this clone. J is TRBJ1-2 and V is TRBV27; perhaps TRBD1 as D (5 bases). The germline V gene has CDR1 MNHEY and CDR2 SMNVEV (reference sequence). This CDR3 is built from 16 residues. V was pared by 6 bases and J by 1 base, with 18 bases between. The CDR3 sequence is CASRTSGGTFNYGYTF. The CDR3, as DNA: TGTGCCAGCAGGACCTCCGGGGGGACCTTTAACTATGGCTACACCTTC.

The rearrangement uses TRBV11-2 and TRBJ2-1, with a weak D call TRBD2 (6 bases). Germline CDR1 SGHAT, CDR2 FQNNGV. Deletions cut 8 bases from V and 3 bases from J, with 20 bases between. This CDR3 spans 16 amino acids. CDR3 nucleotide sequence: TGTGCCAGCGACGAGCTGAGGACTACCGGCTACAATGAGCAGTTCTTC. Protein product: CASDELRTTGYNEQFF.

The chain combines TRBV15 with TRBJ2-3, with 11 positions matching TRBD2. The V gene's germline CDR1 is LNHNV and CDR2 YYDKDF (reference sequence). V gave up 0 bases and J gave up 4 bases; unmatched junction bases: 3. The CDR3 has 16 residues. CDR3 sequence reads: CATSRDTSGSADTQYF. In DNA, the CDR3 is TGTGCCACCAGCAGAGATACTAGCGGGAGCGCAGATACGCAGTATTTT.

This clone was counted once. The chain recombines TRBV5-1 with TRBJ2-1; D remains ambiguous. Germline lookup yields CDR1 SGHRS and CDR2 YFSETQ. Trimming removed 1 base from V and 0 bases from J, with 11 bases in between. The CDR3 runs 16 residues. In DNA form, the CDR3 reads TGCGCCAGCAGCTTGTTCGCGGAAACCTCCTACAATGAGCAGTTCTTC. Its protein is CASSLFAETSYNEQFF.